These 29 T cell receptor beta chains originate from one sample sequenced in a study of blood T cell repertoires in COVID-19. Generated by immunoSEQ multiplex PCR, the TCRdb table keeps only in-frame clones and is missing some. Of 85,000 to 95,000 clones in the sample, roughly 87% were seen once. The specimen was peripheral blood. The receptor source for this set is an elderly woman with active COVID-19.

The V gene is TRBV10-1, the J gene TRBJ1-4, with 7 bases that match TRBD1. The junction had 6 bases not matched to a gene; V was cut back by 6 bases and J by 5 bases. Looked up from germline, CDR1 is WNHNN and CDR2 is SYGVQD (reference sequence). The CDR3 loop spans 14 amino acids. In nucleotides, the CDR3 is TGCGCCAGCAGACCCGGGACAGCGAATGAAAAACTGTTTTTT. This codes for CASRPGTANEKLFF.

The chain employs TRBV19 and TRBJ2-4; D gene unclear. The CDR3 has 14 amino acids. V was shortened by 3 bases and J by 1 base, with 7 bases between the two germline ends. Germline V lookup: CDR1 LNHDA, CDR2 SQIVND (reference sequence). CDR3 sequence reads: CASSIGRAKNIQYF. As DNA, the CDR3 is TGTGCCAGTAGTATCGGCAGGGCCAAAAACATTCAGTACTTC.

This chain joins TRBV4-1 and TRBJ2-5, with a tentative D call TRBD1 (6 bases). Germline V gives CDR1 MGHRA, CDR2 YSYEKL. V shed 0 bases and J shed 5 bases, with 19 bases lying between them. The CDR3 sequence is 17 residues long. CDR3 loop: CASSQDTVGAWGETQYF. The CDR3 DNA is TGCGCCAGCAGCCAAGATACGGTGGGGGCCTGGGGGGAGACCCAGTACTTC.

Here the CDR3 reads CASSKERGSREETQYF. The CDR3 nucleotides read TGTGCCAGCAGCAAAGAACGGGGTTCGCGGGAGGAGACCCAGTACTTC. The chain carries TRBV21-1 and TRBJ2-5; no DNA check was done on the table's D call, TRBD2. TRBV21-1 is classified as a pseudogene. This CDR3 spans 16 amino acids.

The chain combines TRBV18 with TRBJ2-2, with D unclear. Germline lookup yields CDR1 KGHSH and CDR2 LQKENI. V shed 0 bases and J shed 5 bases, with 10 bases lying between them. The CDR3 loop spans 15 amino acids. CDR3 sequence: CASSPPSVLTGELFF. CDR3 DNA sequence: TGTGCCAGCTCACCACCCAGCGTCCTTACCGGGGAGCTGTTTTTT.

J is TRBJ2-6 and V is TRBV5-1; D ambiguous. The CDR3 runs 16 residues. Germline-derived CDR1 and CDR2 are SGHRS and YFSETQ. Trimming removed 0 bases from V and 0 bases from J, with 7 bases in between. CDR3 DNA: TGCGCCAGCAGCTTGGACCCGAGCTCTGGGGCCAACGTCCTGACTTTC. The encoded protein is CASSLDPSSGANVLTF.

This clone showed up just a few times. The V call is TRBV7-2, the J call TRBJ2-7; 7 nucleotides line up with TRBD1. Germline loops: CDR1 SGHTA, CDR2 FQGNSA. V gave up 4 bases and J gave up 2 bases; unmatched junction bases: 8. The CDR3 contains 15 residues. The CDR3 DNA reads TGTGCCAGCAGCTCTAGACGACAGGGACCCTACGAGCAGTACTTC. Amino acid sequence: CASSSRRQGPYEQYF.

The V gene is TRBV19, the J gene TRBJ2-1, with 11 bases fitting TRBD2. J lost 3 bases, V lost 6 bases, and 4 bases had no gene match. Germline values: CDR1 LNHDA, CDR2 SQIVND (reference sequence). This CDR3 region has 15 residues. The CDR3 bases are TGTGCCAGTAGCACTAGCGGGAGAGTCTACAATGAGCAGTTCTTC. Translating it yields CASSTSGRVYNEQFF.

The chain couples TRBV13 to TRBJ2-3; 7 nucleotides agree with TRBD1. CDR3 length: 12 amino acids. V lost 2 bases and J lost 9; bases outside the gene matches: 2. CDR1 and CDR2 (germline): PRHDT, FYEKMQ (reference sequence). CDR3 region: CASSLLGGTQYF. In nucleotides, the CDR3 is TGTGCCAGCAGCTTACTAGGGGGCACGCAGTATTTT.

V gene TRBV19 combines with J gene TRBJ1-4; 8 nucleotides agree with TRBD1. This CDR3 has 17 residues. Per germline, CDR1 LNHDA and CDR2 SQIVND (reference sequence). Trimming took 2 bases from V and 13 from J; bases not matched to a gene: 18. The CDR3 DNA is TGTGCCAGTAGTATAAAGGTGGACAGGGTTAGGGTAGTGGGACTGTTTTTT. This codes for CASSIKVDRVRVVGLFF. The full variable domain, rest sourced from reference TRBV19 and TRBJ1-4, is DGGITQSPKYLFRKEGQNVTLSCEQNLNHDAMYWYRQDPGQGLRLIYYSQIVNDFQKGDIAEGYSVSREKKESFPLTVTSAQKNPTAFYLCASSIKVDRVRVVGLFFGSGTQLSVL.

The genes are TRBV21-1 and TRBJ2-7; the table's D call, TRBD1, was not checked against the DNA. TRBV21-1 is reported as a pseudogene. The CDR3 is 17 amino acids. Written as DNA, the CDR3 is TGTGCCAGCAGCAAAATGAAGGGGGACAGGATTCCTTACGAGCAGTACTTC. Its translation is CASSKMKGDRIPYEQYF.

This clone was seen a handful of times. The chain recombines TRBV7-2 with TRBJ2-2; D may be TRBD2 (6 bases). The germline gives CDR1 SGHTA, CDR2 FQGNSA. Trimming removed 4 bases at V and 4 bases at J, with 13 bases between. The CDR3 runs 15 residues. This chain's CDR3 is CASSSTRGSTGELFF. CDR3 coding DNA: TGTGCCAGCAGCTCCACCCGGGGGAGCACCGGGGAGCTGTTTTTT.

The chain couples TRBV5-1 to TRBJ2-3; D possibly corresponds to TRBD1 (5 bases). Germline V gene sequence: CDR1 SGHRS, CDR2 YFSETQ. The CDR3 runs 15 residues. Between the trimmed V and J ends, which lost 4 bases and 0 bases, there was a span of 12 bases. CDR3 DNA sequence: TGCGCCAGCAGCCCTGCAGGGTTTAGCACAGATACGCAGTATTTT. Encoded protein: CASSPAGFSTDTQYF.

CDR3 amino acids: CTSSQMIRWGEETQYF. In DNA, the CDR3 is TGCACCAGCAGCCAGATGATCCGATGGGGGGAAGAGACCCAGTACTTC. The chain combines TRBV1 with TRBJ2-5; TRBD2 was called by the table and not checked on the DNA. TRBV1 is assigned pseudogene status. The CDR3 has 16 amino acids.

The chain combines TRBV13 with TRBJ1-2, with unresolved D. The CDR3 extends over 14 amino acids. Germline V gene sequence: CDR1 PRHDT, CDR2 FYEKMQ (reference sequence). The germline V and J ends were trimmed by 4 bases and 3 bases, with 12 bases remaining between them. CDR3 sequence reads: CASSSEESYYGYTF. DNA for the CDR3: TGTGCCAGCAGCTCGGAGGAAAGCTACTATGGCTACACCTTC.

This chain uses TRBV18 with TRBJ1-1, with D hard to call. The CDR3 covers 13 residues. V shed 3 bases and J shed 4 bases, with 9 bases lying between them. Germline loops: CDR1 KGHSH, CDR2 LQKENI. CDR3 DNA: TGTGCCAGCTCACCGGCTTGGAGCACTGAAGCTTTCTTT. This translates into CASSPAWSTEAFF.

The chain uses TRBV6-4 and TRBJ1-2; 8 bases fit TRBD1. The CDR3 contains 15 residues. Unmatched junction bases numbered 9, after V lost 5 bases and J lost 4 bases. The germline V gene has CDR1 MRHNA and CDR2 SNTAGT. The CDR3 coding sequence is TGTGCCAGCAGTCCTGGACAGGGCCCTTTCTATGGCTACACCTTC. This translates into CASSPGQGPFYGYTF.

This chain uses TRBV14 with TRBJ1-1; unclear D gene. This CDR3 is built from 12 residues. Germline V lookup: CDR1 SGHDN, CDR2 FVKESK. V gave up 1 base and J gave up 6 bases, with 6 bases separating them. The DNA of the CDR3 is TGTGCCAGCAGCCAAGTTCGGGCTGAAGCTTTCTTT. This sequence encodes CASSQVRAEAFF.

The chain combines TRBV4-1 with TRBJ2-3; D unresolved. This CDR3 spans 14 amino acids. Germline CDR1 and CDR2: MGHRA and YSYEKL. V lost 1 base, J lost 1 base, and 6 bases lay in between. DNA for the CDR3: TGCGCCAGCAGCCAAGTAGAACGCACAGATACGCAGTATTTT. Translating gives CASSQVERTDTQYF.

V and J are TRBV18 and TRBJ2-2; D gene ambiguous. The CDR3 is made up of 15 amino acids. Between the trimmed V and J ends, which lost 0 bases and 1 base, there was a span of 6 bases. Germline loops: CDR1 KGHSH, CDR2 LQKENI. CDR3 sequence: CASSPPGRNTGELFF. The CDR3 DNA is TGTGCCAGCTCACCACCCGGTAGGAACACCGGGGAGCTGTTTTTT. Combining the CDR3 with reference TRBV18 and TRBJ2-2 gives the whole variable domain NAGVMQNPRHLVRRRGQEARLRCSPMKGHSHVYWYRQLPEEGLKFMVYLQKENIIDESGMPKERFSAEFPKEGPSILRIQQVVRGDSAAYFCASSPPGRNTGELFFGEGSRLTVL.

CDR3 loop: CASSLYLAGVREQYF. The CDR3 nucleotides read TGTGCCAGCAGCTTATATCTAGCGGGAGTCAGGGAGCAGTACTTC. The rearrangement uses TRBV7-2 and TRBJ2-7, with 10 bases aligning to TRBD2. Germline V gene sequence: CDR1 SGHTA, CDR2 FQGNSA. This CDR3 is 15 amino acids long. The V segment lost 2 bases and the J segment 7 bases; nucleotides outside the gene matches: 8.

The chain is built from TRBV12-3 or TRBV12-4 and TRBJ2-5, with D possibly TRBD2 on 6 matching bases. CDR3 size: 13 residues. V was cut by 5 bases and J by 5 bases, with 12 bases left in between. The CDR3 sequence is CASSPNRGETQYF. The CDR3 DNA reads as TGTGCCAGCAGTCCGAACCGGGGGGAGACCCAGTACTTC.

The chain links TRBV27 to TRBJ1-5; D is possibly TRBD1 (6 bases). This CDR3 comprises 18 residues. V lost 6 bases and J 0 bases, leaving 21 bases between the germline ends. Per the germline V gene, CDR1 is MNHEY and CDR2 is SMNVEV (reference sequence). This CDR3 reads CASRKMPDRTYSNQPQHF. CDR3 sequence (DNA): TGTGCCAGCAGAAAAATGCCGGACAGAACATATAGCAATCAGCCCCAGCATTTT.

This chain links TRBV29-1 with TRBJ2-3; 11 nucleotides align to TRBD2. V lost 3 bases to trimming and J lost 4 bases; unmatched junction nucleotides: 3. The CDR3 contains 14 residues. CDR1 and CDR2 (germline): SQVTM, ANQGSEA. CDR3 amino acids: CSVETSGNADTQYF. In DNA, the CDR3 is TGCAGCGTTGAGACTAGCGGGAATGCAGATACGCAGTATTTT.

The J gene is TRBJ2-2, the V gene TRBV29-1, with 8 bases aligning to TRBD1. Unmatched junction bases numbered 6, after V lost 2 bases and J lost 4 bases. Germline CDR1 and CDR2: SQVTM and ANQGSEA. This CDR3 comprises 15 residues. This chain's CDR3 is CSVEKDRAGTGELFF. For the CDR3, the DNA is TGCAGCGTTGAAAAGGACAGGGCGGGCACCGGGGAGCTGTTTTTT.

This sequence joins TRBV19 and TRBJ2-2; the match to TRBD1 covers 10 bases. With V trimmed by 8 bases and J by 5 bases, 2 bases remained unmatched. CDR3 length: 13 residues. Germline CDR1 is LNHDA and CDR2 is SQIVND (reference sequence). This chain's CDR3 is CASRQGATGELFF. CDR3 sequence (DNA): TGTGCCAGTCGACAGGGGGCAACCGGGGAGCTGTTTTTT.

The chain carries TRBV28 and TRBJ2-1; D is uncertain. From germline, CDR1 is MDHEN and CDR2 SYDVKM. Trimming left V 3 bases short and J 0 bases short, with 12 bases between. The CDR3 loop spans 16 amino acids. The CDR3 region has the DNA TGTGCCAGCAGTTTCCAACACATTTTCTCCTACAATGAGCAGTTCTTC. This gives the protein CASSFQHIFSYNEQFF.

Remarks on this clone: The same CDR3 also results from other DNA sequences found in this sample. The CDR3 bases are TGTGCCAGCAGTTACTCGGGTAGCGGGAGCTACGAGCAGTACTTC. It codes for CASSYSGSGSYEQYF. The gene calls are TRBV6-6 and TRBJ2-7, with 9 bases matching TRBD2. The V gene end was trimmed by 0 bases and the J gene end by 3 bases; junction bases not matched to a gene: 3. Germline V gene lookup returns CDR1 MNHNY and CDR2 SVGAGI (reference sequence). CDR3 size: 15 residues.

The chain links TRBV4-3 to TRBJ2-7; possibly TRBD2 for D (5 bases). The germline V and J ends were trimmed by 4 bases and 3 bases, with 10 bases remaining between them. The length of the CDR3 is 13 residues. The germline V gene has CDR1 LGHNA and CDR2 YSLEER. This CDR3 reads CASSRSLDYEQYF. In DNA, the CDR3 is TGCGCCAGCAGCCGCTCACTAGACTACGAGCAGTACTTC.